This note documents a single T cell receptor beta chain sequence. In its sample, this clonotype was seen a few times. What this receptor recognizes is not known. Base-call qualities are not available, and no considerably larger clone is one nucleotide away. The data derive from a study of HIV-infected children after antiretroviral therapy interruption (dated by TCRdb to between 2018 and 2021). About the investigation overall: The study included eight children, four on planned treatment interruption and four on continuous treatment, and all eight had a CD4+ count above 500 and a viral load below 50 copies/ml. A median age of approximately 10 years was recorded in the interruption group, and a median age of around 8 years was recorded in the continuous treatment group. For the interruption arm, samples were taken at week 0, at week 12, at the end of interruption (week 24 or 48), and roughly 3 years after the study ended. Continuous-treatment samples were analyzed from corresponding weeks 0, 48 and 150. Most participating children had recorded exposure to EBV and CMV. TCR repertoires were compared between children on planned treatment interruption and children on continuous antiretroviral treatment, alongside thymic output measurements.

The library was obtained by 3' RACE. TCR libraries were built from RNA using a 3' RACE protocol with unique molecular identifiers to correct PCR amplification bias. Amplicon libraries were pooled in groups of up to 12 and sequenced on an Illumina MiSeq using v2 2x250 paired-end chemistry. For the original study's pipeline: Decombinator was used to process the reads, assigning V and J genes and CDR3 and applying barcode-based correction of errors and PCR bias. Repertoires were subsampled to equal depth before Gini coefficient calculation using the R ineq package. CDR3 similarity was assessed with GLIPH, Hamming distance and a shared triplet metric. The public reads were run again by TCRdb, first through fastp at Q25 and then through MiXCR, and only productive beta chains were kept. Each CDR3 protein appears once, grouped with its most common genes and DNA. In this record, the V and J calls reflect TCRdb's handling and not the investigators' own analysis. The sample data list about 83,000 distinct CDR3 sequences, and about 6.9% of these were observed just once. The biggest ten clones account for 1.1% of the sample.

The label giving this sample's treatment or condition can be read as: PENTA 11 planned treatment interruption arm or continuous ART arm. The participants were children from the United Kingdom between 2 and 15 years old who had been on ART with at least three drugs for 24 weeks or longer. The study required cryopreserved PBMCs containing at least 5 million viable cells, and a few candidate patients were excluded because of low viable PBMC yield. Using a FACSAria III cell sorter, naive CD4+ CD45RA+ CD45RO- T cells were FACS-sorted out of thawed PBMCs. Sorted cells were fixed, and RNA was extracted using the RNeasy FFPE kit followed by the RNeasy Micro kit. What the work shows at the level of the full study, not this receptor alone: The low number of patients is regarded as a limitation, and the data should be interpreted with caution. An increase in the naive CD4+ Gini coefficient was observed by the end of treatment interruption, suggesting clonal expansion, and a return to baseline was observed by 3 years. The sorted CD45RA+ naive cells might contain minor non-naive CD45RA+ populations, such as EMRA or stem memory cells. For naive CD4+ repertoires of PTI patients, CDR3 sharing between time points dropped once interruption began, while many sequences were shared between the end of interruption and 3 years later.

Clipping removes 11 bases from V and 4 bases from J, with 2 as the unmatched junction base count. The CDR3 goes from the cysteine to the phenylalanine over 10 residues. Left in the record is the CDR3 DNA by itself, 30 bases read in frame from the first base. From the germline V gene (reference sequence), CDR1 is SEHNR and CDR2 is FQNEAQ. The sequenced sample was CD45RA+ CD4+ T cells from PBMCs, pooled from several time points, obtained from a donor given antiretroviral therapy, either interrupted or continuous. The cell subset or site label on this specimen signifies: naive CD4+ CD45RA+ CD45RO- T cells. Recombination joined TRBV7-9 with TRBJ2-7, with 7 junctional bases fitting TRBD2. The TCR was taken from a pool of human donors with HIV. The CDR3 amino acid sequence is: CAAGGYEQYF. The sequenced DNA: TGTGCCGCCGGGGGGTACGAGCAGTACTTC.